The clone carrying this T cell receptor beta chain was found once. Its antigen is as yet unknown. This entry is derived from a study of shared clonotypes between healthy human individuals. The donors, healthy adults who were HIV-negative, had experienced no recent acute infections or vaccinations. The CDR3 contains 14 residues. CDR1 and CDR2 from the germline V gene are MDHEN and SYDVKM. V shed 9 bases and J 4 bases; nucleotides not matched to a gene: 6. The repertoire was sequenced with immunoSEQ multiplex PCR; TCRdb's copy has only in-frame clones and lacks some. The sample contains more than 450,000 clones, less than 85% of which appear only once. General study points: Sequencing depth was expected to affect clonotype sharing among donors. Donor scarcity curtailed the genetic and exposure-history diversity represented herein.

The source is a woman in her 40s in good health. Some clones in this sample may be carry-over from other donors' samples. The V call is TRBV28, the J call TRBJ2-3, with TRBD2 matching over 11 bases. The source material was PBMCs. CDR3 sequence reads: CASLLAGVSDTQYF. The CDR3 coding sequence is TGTGCCAGTCTACTAGCGGGAGTATCAGATACGCAGTATTTT.